These 6 T cell receptor beta chains came from one sample sequenced in a study of molecular identifiers for immune sequencing clone quantification. A single record per CDR3 protein comes from TCRdb applying MiXCR to the PCR reads. The table lists about 640,000 distinct CDR3 sequences, just under 20% of them singletons. Sequencing was performed on naive CD8+ T cells from blood, with Jurkat cell RNA spiked in. Subset described: FACS-sorted CD8+CD4-CCR7+CD45RA+ naive T cells. These receptors originate from a human donor in good health. Some libraries in this study had Jurkat cell RNA spiked in.

Many counts were recorded for this clonotype. The chain uses TRBV7-6 and TRBJ2-2; 7 bases fit TRBD1. The CDR3 covers 17 residues. With V trimmed by 4 bases and J by 3 bases, 11 bases remained unmatched. The germline CDR1 and CDR2 sequences are SGHVS and FNYEAQ. CDR3 coding DNA: TGTGCCAGCAGCTCATCAACACCGGGACAGTACACCGGGGAGCTGTTTTTT. Protein product: CASSSSTPGQYTGELFF.

This clonotype has more than one count but fewer than ten. The chain joins TRBV7-9 to TRBJ2-1, with D unresolved. Trimming took off 5 bases at V and 0 bases at J, with 11 bases between the two ends. Germline-derived CDR1 and CDR2 are SEHNR and FQNEAQ (reference sequence). The CDR3 contains 15 residues. The CDR3 spells CASSPKFVSYNEQFF. The CDR3 nucleotides read TGTGCCAGCAGCCCGAAATTCGTCTCCTACAATGAGCAGTTCTTC.

This clonotype was found many times. The chain has TRBV6-4 and TRBJ2-3; D possibly matches TRBD1 or TRBD2 (5 bases each). CDR3 length: 17 amino acids. V lost 6 bases to trimming and J lost 0 bases, with 19 bases between them. Germline assignment: CDR1 MRHNA and CDR2 SNTAGT. The CDR3 loop is CASSALGGYTSTDTQYF. The DNA of the CDR3 is TGTGCCAGCAGCGCGCTTGGGGGTTATACTAGCACAGATACGCAGTATTTT.

As regards this clonotype: The conserved phenylalanine or tryptophan normally closing the CDR3 is absent here, so this likely arose from a read error. The chain is built from TRBV4-2 and TRBJ2-7, with 12 bases aligning to TRBD2. V dropped 0 bases and J dropped 4; count of bases not matched to a gene: 13. Germline V gene lookup returns CDR1 LGHNA and CDR2 YNFKEQ. The CDR3 covers 19 residues. CDR3 nucleotide sequence: TGTGCCAGCAGCCAAGAATTCGGTTTATACACTAGCGGGAGGTACGAGCAGTACCTC. This gives the protein CASSQEFGLYTSGRYEQYL.

This clonotype has at least ten counts. The chain links TRBV5-4 to TRBJ2-4, with D perhaps assigned TRBD1 or TRBD2 (5 bases each). V shed 3 bases and J shed 8 bases, with 9 bases lying between them. Per germline, CDR1 SGHNT and CDR2 YYREEE (reference sequence). This CDR3 comprises 12 residues. The DNA of the CDR3 is TGTGCCAGCAGCTCTGGGACGGACATTCAGTACTTC. The encoded protein is CASSSGTDIQYF. The whole variable domain, filled in from reference TRBV5-4 and TRBJ2-4, reads ETGVTQSPTHLIKTRGQQVTLRCSSQSGHNTVSWYQQALGQGPQFIFQYYREEENGRGNFPPRFSGLQFPNYSSELNVNALELDDSALYLCASSSGTDIQYFGAGTRLSVL.

As regards this clonotype: A clone one base away is much larger, so this may be a read error. This chain links TRBV24-1 with TRBJ1-5; D ambiguous. Trimming removed 9 bases from V and 2 bases from J, with 16 bases in between. This CDR3 is built from 15 residues. From germline, CDR1 is KGHDR and CDR2 SFDVKD. The CDR3 protein is CATGAELKGNQPQHF. The CDR3 DNA is TGTGCCACCGGTGCCGAACTTAAGGGCAATCAGCCCCAGCATTTT.